This T cell receptor (beta chain) appears in the sequencing data of a study of graft-versus-host responses after intestinal transplantation. Study summary: All of the recipients had induction that used anti-thymocyte globulin, then tacrolimus and steroids for around three years. Study results and caveats: The marrow of recipients harbored GvH clones, and ileum or blood showed some of them first.

On this clone itself: Its antigen is as yet unknown.

The repertoire was sequenced with immunoSEQ multiplex PCR; TCRdb's copy has only in-frame clones and lacks some. The table lists around 49,000 clones, about 89% of them singletons. This CDR3 contains 15 residues. Trimming took 2 bases from V and 3 from J; bases not matched to a gene: 1. Germline V gene data show CDR1 as SGDLS and CDR2 as YYNGEE. V and J are TRBV9 and TRBJ2-5, with TRBD2 matching 13 bases. The sequence was collected from a human donor who was the organ donor for an intestinal transplant. Sequences were derived from unstimulated CD4+ T cells sorted from spleen or lymph node cells, sampled before transplant. The CDR3 region has the DNA TGTGCCAGCAGCGTCGGACTAGCGGGGGAAGAGACCCAGTACTTC. Its translation: CASSVGLAGEETQYF.